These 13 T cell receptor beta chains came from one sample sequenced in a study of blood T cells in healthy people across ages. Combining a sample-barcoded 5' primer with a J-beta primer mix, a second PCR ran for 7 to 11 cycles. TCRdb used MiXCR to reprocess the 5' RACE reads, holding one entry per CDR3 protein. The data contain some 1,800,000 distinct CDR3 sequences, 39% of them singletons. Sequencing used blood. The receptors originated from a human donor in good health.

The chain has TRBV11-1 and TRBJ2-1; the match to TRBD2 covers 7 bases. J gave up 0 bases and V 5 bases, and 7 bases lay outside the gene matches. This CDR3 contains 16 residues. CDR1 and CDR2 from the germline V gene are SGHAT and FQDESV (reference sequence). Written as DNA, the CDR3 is TGTGCCAGCAGCGCCCGACTAGCCCTCTCCTACAATGAGCAGTTCTTC. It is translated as CASSARLALSYNEQFF.

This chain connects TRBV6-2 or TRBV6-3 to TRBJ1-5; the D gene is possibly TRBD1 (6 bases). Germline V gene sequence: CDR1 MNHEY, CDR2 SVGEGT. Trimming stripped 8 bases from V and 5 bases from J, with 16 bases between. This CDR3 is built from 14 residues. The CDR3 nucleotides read TGTGCCAGCCACATACAGGGAGGGTATCAGCCCCAGCATTTT. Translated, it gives CASHIQGGYQPQHF.

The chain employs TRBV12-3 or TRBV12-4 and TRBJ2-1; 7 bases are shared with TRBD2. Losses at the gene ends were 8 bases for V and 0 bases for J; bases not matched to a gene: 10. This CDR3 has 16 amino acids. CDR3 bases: TGTGCCAGCCTCCCACCGGGGGGAAACTCCTACAATGAGCAGTTCTTC. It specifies CASLPPGGNSYNEQFF.

The CDR3 loop reads CASSRAGRNTEAFF. For the CDR3, the DNA is TGTGCCAGCAGCCGTGCTGGTCGGAACACTGAAGCTTTCTTT. The J gene is TRBJ1-1, the V gene TRBV7-2, with unresolved D. Germline lookup yields CDR1 SGHTA and CDR2 FQGNSA. The CDR3 sequence is 14 residues long. V lost 5 bases, J lost 1 base, and 11 bases lay in between. The whole variable domain, remainder taken from reference TRBV7-2 and TRBJ1-1, is GAGVSQSPSNKVTEKGKDVELRCDPISGHTALYWYRQSLGQGLEFLIYFQGNSAPDKSGLPSDRFSAERTGGSVSTLTIQRTQQEDSAVYLCASSRAGRNTEAFFGQGTRLTVV.

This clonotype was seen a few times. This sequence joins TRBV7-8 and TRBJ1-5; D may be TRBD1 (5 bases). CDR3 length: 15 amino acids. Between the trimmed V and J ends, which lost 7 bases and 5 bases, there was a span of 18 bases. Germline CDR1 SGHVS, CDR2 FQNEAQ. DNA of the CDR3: TGTGCCAGCACTCAAGGCACCGCGGGGGATCAGCCCCAGCATTTT. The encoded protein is CASTQGTAGDQPQHF.

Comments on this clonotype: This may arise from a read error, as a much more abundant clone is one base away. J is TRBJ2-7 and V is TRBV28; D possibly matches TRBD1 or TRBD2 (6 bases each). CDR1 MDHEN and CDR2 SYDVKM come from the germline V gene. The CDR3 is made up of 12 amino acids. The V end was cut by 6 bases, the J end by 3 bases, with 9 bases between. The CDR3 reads CASRRGRYEQYF. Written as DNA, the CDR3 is TGTGCCAGCAGACGGGGGCGCTACGAGCAGTACTTC.

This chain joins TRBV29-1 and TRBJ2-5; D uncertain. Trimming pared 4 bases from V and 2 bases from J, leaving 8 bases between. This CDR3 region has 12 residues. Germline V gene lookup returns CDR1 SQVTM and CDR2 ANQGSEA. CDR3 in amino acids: CSVAPLQETQYF. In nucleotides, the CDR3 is TGCAGCGTTGCCCCCCTACAAGAGACCCAGTACTTC. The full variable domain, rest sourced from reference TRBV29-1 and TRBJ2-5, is SAVISQKPSRDICQRGTSLTIQCQVDSQVTMMFWYRQQPGQSLTLIATANQGSEATYESGFVIDKFPISRPNLTFSTLTVSNMSPEDSSIYLCSVAPLQETQYFGPGTRLLVL.

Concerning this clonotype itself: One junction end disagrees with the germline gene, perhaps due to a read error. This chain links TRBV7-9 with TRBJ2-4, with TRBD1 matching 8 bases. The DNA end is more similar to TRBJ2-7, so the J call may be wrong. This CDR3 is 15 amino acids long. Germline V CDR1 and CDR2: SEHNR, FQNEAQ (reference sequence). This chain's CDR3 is CAGSYDGQGVSEQYF. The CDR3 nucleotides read TGTGCCGGCAGTTACGATGGACAGGGAGTCAGCGAGCAGTACTTC.

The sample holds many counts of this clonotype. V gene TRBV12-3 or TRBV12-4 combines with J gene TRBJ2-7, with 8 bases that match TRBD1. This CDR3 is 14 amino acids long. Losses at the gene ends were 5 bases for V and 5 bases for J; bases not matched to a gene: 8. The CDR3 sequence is CASSDQGARDEQYF. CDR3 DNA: TGTGCCAGCAGTGATCAGGGGGCGCGGGACGAGCAGTACTTC.

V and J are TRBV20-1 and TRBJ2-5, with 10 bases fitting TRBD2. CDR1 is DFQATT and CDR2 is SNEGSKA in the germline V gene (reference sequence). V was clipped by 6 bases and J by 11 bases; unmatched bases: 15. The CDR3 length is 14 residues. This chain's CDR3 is CSATPGLAYNEQYF. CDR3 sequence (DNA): TGCAGTGCCACTCCGGGACTAGCGTACAATGAGCAGTACTTC.

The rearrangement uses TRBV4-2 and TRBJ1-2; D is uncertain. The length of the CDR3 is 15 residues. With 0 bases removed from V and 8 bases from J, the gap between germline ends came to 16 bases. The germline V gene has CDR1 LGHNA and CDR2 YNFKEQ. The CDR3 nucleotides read TGTGCCAGCAGCCAAGATTCTGGCTGGAAAGGAGGCTACACCTTC. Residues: CASSQDSGWKGGYTF.

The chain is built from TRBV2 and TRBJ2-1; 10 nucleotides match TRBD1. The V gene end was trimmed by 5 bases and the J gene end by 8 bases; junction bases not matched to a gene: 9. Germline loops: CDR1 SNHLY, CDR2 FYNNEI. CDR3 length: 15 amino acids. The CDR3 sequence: CASSPSGQGGHEQFF. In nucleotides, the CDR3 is TGTGCCAGCAGTCCGAGCGGACAGGGGGGACATGAGCAGTTCTTC.

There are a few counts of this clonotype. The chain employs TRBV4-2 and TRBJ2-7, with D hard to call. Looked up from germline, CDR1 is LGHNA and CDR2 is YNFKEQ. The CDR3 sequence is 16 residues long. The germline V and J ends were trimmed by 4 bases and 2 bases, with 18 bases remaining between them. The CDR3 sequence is CASSPSTGRQTYEQYF. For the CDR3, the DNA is TGTGCCAGCAGCCCCTCAACTGGCAGGCAAACCTACGAGCAGTACTTC.